The rows below give T cell receptor beta chains drawn from one sample of a study of blood T cell repertoires in COVID-19. Here immunoSEQ multiplex PCR was the method, and the copy in TCRdb shows in-frame clones only, minus some. The sample lists about 71,000 clones, approximately 85% occurring once. The sample was peripheral blood. These receptors came from a man aged 80 or over with acute or convalescent COVID-19. Both conserved end residues are part of each CDR3. The D gene is left open where the match is weak. Clone size is given for some rows only: seen once, a few or many times, or a class if the clone is expanded.

d_call	j_call	v_call	clone_size	cdr3_aa	cdr3_nt
TRBD1	TRBJ1-1	TRBV5-5	.	CASSLGQTLNTEAFF	TGTGCCAGCAGCCTGGGACAGACACTGAACACTGAAGCTTTCTTT
TRBD2	TRBJ2-5	TRBV7-9	.	CASSSGLAGVETQYF	TGTGCCAGCAGCTCGGGACTAGCGGGAGTAGAGACCCAGTACTTC
.	TRBJ2-7	TRBV18	.	CASSPGQTYEQYF	TGTGCCAGCTCACCGGGGCAGACTTACGAGCAGTACTTC
.	TRBJ2-3	TRBV5-1	.	CASSLGIAPLTDTQYF	TGCGCCAGCAGCTTGGGGATAGCCCCCCTCACAGATACGCAGTATTTT
TRBD2	TRBJ2-1	TRBV28	.	CASSPTSGGAYEQFF	TGTGCCAGCAGTCCGACTAGCGGGGGGGCCTATGAGCAGTTCTTC
.	TRBJ1-2	TRBV19	once	CASRGQSGSGYGYTF	TGTGCCAGTAGAGGACAGTCAGGTAGTGGCTATGGCTACACCTTC
TRBD1	TRBJ1-1	TRBV19	once	CASSRQGDTEAFF	TGTGCCAGTAGTAGGCAGGGGGATACTGAAGCTTTCTTT
TRBD1	TRBJ2-3	TRBV5-6	.	CASSPGQGSTDTQYF	TGTGCCAGCAGCCCGGGACAGGGGAGCACAGATACGCAGTATTTT
.	TRBJ1-5	TRBV2	.	CASSGDGGKGQPQHF	TGTGCCAGCAGTGGGGACGGGGGGAAGGGTCAGCCCCAGCATTTT
.	TRBJ1-5	TRBV7-2	.	CASSLTGTLSNQPQHF	TGTGCCAGCAGCTTAACAGGGACCCTTAGCAATCAGCCCCAGCATTTT
.	TRBJ2-3	TRBV2	.	CASSEVRVTDTQYF	TGTGCCAGCAGTGAAGTCAGGGTCACAGATACGCAGTATTTT
.	TRBJ2-1	TRBV3-1/TRBV3-2	.	CASSSTGGEWFF	TGTGCCAGCAGCTCGACGGGGGGCGAGTGGTTCTTC
TRBD1	TRBJ2-1	TRBV9	.	CASSVEGQVSYNEQFF	TGTGCCAGCAGCGTAGAGGGACAGGTCTCTTATAATGAGCAGTTCTTC
TRBD2	TRBJ2-5	TRBV2	.	CASRRGQGTGTSRGETQYF	TGTGCCAGCAGACGCGGCCAAGGGACCGGGACTAGTCGAGGAGAGACCCAGTACTTC
TRBD1	TRBJ2-5	TRBV23-1	once	CASSQGSGTVTKETQYF	TGCGCCAGCAGCCAAGGCTCCGGGACAGTCACAAAAGAGACCCAGTACTTC
TRBD2	TRBJ2-3	TRBV5-6	.	CASREGPGSDTQYF	TGTGCCAGCCGGGAGGGGCCAGGGTCGGATACGCAGTATTTT
.	TRBJ2-1	TRBV24-1	.	CATSDLQRESYNEQFF	TGTGCCACCAGTGATTTGCAACGGGAATCCTACAATGAGCAGTTCTTC
TRBD1	TRBJ2-7	TRBV2	.	CASSEQSVGQGWEQYF	TGTGCCAGCAGTGAACAATCCGTCGGACAGGGGTGGGAGCAGTACTTC
.	TRBJ2-5	TRBV9	once	CASSVAPSYLHQETQYF	TGTGCCAGCAGCGTAGCTCCCTCCTACCTCCACCAAGAGACCCAGTACTTC
TRBD1	TRBJ1-1	TRBV19	.	CATQTGGQANTEAFF	TGTGCCACTCAAACGGGCGGACAGGCGAACACTGAAGCTTTCTTT
.	TRBJ1-2	TRBV9	.	CASSVRGTQGDYGYTF	TGTGCCAGCAGCGTAAGGGGGACGCAGGGAGACTATGGCTACACCTTC
.	TRBJ1-4	TRBV5-1	.	CASSLEGRGEKLFF	TGCGCCAGCAGCTTGGAAGGGAGGGGTGAAAAACTGTTTTTT
.	TRBJ1-4	TRBV20-1	.	CSASPPTNEKLFF	TGCAGTGCTAGTCCTCCAACTAATGAAAAACTGTTTTTT
.	TRBJ2-3	TRBV10-3	.	CAISDIRGAGDTQYF	TGTGCCATCAGTGATATACGGGGGGCAGGCGATACGCAGTATTTT
.	TRBJ2-7	TRBV18	.	CASSRPSEGGIYEQYF	TGTGCCAGCTCACGGCCGTCCGAGGGGGGGATCTACGAGCAGTACTTC
.	TRBJ1-1	TRBV4-1	few	CASSLLTPKGTEAFF	TGCGCCAGCAGCCTCCTGACACCAAAGGGGACTGAAGCTTTCTTT
.	TRBJ1-2	TRBV2	.	CASTYVGANGYTF	TGTGCCAGCACCTACGTGGGGGCGAATGGCTACACCTTC
TRBD1	TRBJ2-1	TRBV9	.	CASSPRDRVSRNEQFF	TGTGCCAGCAGCCCCCGGGACAGGGTGTCTCGAAATGAGCAGTTCTTC
TRBD2	TRBJ2-1	TRBV3-1/TRBV3-2	.	CASSQTSGSLDEQFF	TGTGCCAGCAGCCAGACTAGCGGGAGTCTCGATGAGCAGTTCTTC
.	TRBJ1-1	TRBV5-1	.	CASSLVGGGGMNTEAFF	TGCGCCAGCAGCTTGGTGGGGGGAGGAGGGATGAACACTGAAGCTTTCTTT
.	TRBJ1-1	TRBV11-2	.	CASSLRGGFGTEAFF	TGTGCCAGCAGCTTAAGGGGGGGTTTCGGCACTGAAGCTTTCTTT
TRBD2	TRBJ2-7	TRBV28	.	CASSFGRTSGYEQYF	TGTGCCAGCAGTTTTGGGCGGACTAGCGGCTACGAGCAGTACTTC
.	TRBJ1-2	TRBV30	.	CAWSTGPYGYTF	TGTGCCTGGAGTACAGGGCCGTATGGCTACACCTTC
.	TRBJ2-3	TRBV4-3	.	CASSQEIEDTQYF	TGCGCCAGCAGCCAAGAAATAGAGGATACGCAGTATTTT
TRBD1	TRBJ2-7	TRBV5-4	.	CASSLDRSYEQYF	TGTGCCAGCAGTTTGGACAGGTCCTACGAGCAGTACTTC
.	TRBJ1-2	TRBV12-3/TRBV12-4	.	CASSPLDTHGYTF	TGTGCCAGCAGTCCTCTTGACACGCATGGCTACACCTTC
TRBD1	TRBJ1-3	TRBV7-2	.	CASSLDRGNTIYF	TGTGCCAGCAGCTTGGACAGGGGAAACACCATATATTTT
.	TRBJ1-1	TRBV5-1	few	CASSLSTNRNTEAFF	TGCGCCAGCAGCTTGAGTACGAATAGGAACACTGAAGCTTTCTTT
TRBD2	TRBJ2-2	TRBV5-1	once	CASREAGGRTGELFF	TGCGCCAGCAGGGAAGCGGGAGGCCGCACCGGGGAGCTGTTTTTT
.	TRBJ2-7	TRBV15	.	CATSRVGGYEQYF	TGTGCCACCAGCAGAGTAGGGGGTTACGAGCAGTACTTC
TRBD1	TRBJ1-2	TRBV19	.	CASSTTTGNVYGYTF	TGTGCCAGTAGTACAACGACAGGGAATGTATATGGCTACACCTTC
TRBD2	TRBJ2-1	TRBV7-2	.	CASSSGTRRFLDEQFF	TGTGCCAGCAGTTCGGGGACTAGAAGGTTTTTGGATGAGCAGTTCTTC
.	TRBJ2-5	TRBV5-1	.	CASSEGRETQYF	TGCGCCAGCAGCGAGGGCAGAGAGACCCAGTACTTC
TRBD1	TRBJ1-1	TRBV28	.	CASSLFTGVDTEAFF	TGTGCCAGCAGTTTATTTACAGGGGTTGACACTGAAGCTTTCTTT
.	TRBJ1-1	TRBV10-3	.	CATHSLPGGSGTEAFF	TGTGCCACCCACTCCCTCCCTGGAGGGTCTGGGACTGAAGCTTTCTTT
TRBD2	TRBJ2-5	TRBV30	.	CAFQLAGLLGTQYF	TGTGCCTTCCAGCTAGCGGGGCTGCTTGGGACCCAGTACTTC